This T cell receptor (beta chain) was captured by sequencing in a study of blood T cell repertoires in COVID-19. Overall study context: Some COVID-19 samples were acute and others convalescent; all came from the United States, Italy and Spain. T cells, B-cell-depleted T cells, or PBMCs supplied cDNA or gDNA.

The CDR3 has 14 residues. With 4 bases clipped from V and 13 bases from J, the junction kept 7 bases outside the gene matches. From germline, CDR1 is SGHDT and CDR2 YYEEEE. Original methodology: By means of reference gene primer amplification, nucleated cell counts were estimated. Measured with immunoSEQ multiplex PCR; TCRdb has only the in-frame clones, and not every one. V and J calls plus clone size are reproduced from that table; the DNA served to infer D and trimming. The data contain about 380,000 clones, around 90% of them singletons. This receptor was taken from a man younger than 35 with active or convalescent COVID-19. The genes are TRBV5-6 and TRBJ1-6, with 11 positions matching TRBD1. The sequencing sample was made of peripheral blood. The CDR3 protein is CASSVGQGALPLHF. CDR3 DNA: TGTGCCAGCAGCGTAGGACAGGGGGCGTTGCCCCTCCACTTT. Full variable domain (remainder filled in from reference TRBV5-6 and TRBJ1-6): DAGVTQSPTHLIKTRGQQVTLRCSPKSGHDTVSWYQQALGQGPQFIFQYYEEEERQRGNFPDRFSGHQFPNYSSELNVNALLLGDSALYLCASSVGQGALPLHFGNGTRLTVT.